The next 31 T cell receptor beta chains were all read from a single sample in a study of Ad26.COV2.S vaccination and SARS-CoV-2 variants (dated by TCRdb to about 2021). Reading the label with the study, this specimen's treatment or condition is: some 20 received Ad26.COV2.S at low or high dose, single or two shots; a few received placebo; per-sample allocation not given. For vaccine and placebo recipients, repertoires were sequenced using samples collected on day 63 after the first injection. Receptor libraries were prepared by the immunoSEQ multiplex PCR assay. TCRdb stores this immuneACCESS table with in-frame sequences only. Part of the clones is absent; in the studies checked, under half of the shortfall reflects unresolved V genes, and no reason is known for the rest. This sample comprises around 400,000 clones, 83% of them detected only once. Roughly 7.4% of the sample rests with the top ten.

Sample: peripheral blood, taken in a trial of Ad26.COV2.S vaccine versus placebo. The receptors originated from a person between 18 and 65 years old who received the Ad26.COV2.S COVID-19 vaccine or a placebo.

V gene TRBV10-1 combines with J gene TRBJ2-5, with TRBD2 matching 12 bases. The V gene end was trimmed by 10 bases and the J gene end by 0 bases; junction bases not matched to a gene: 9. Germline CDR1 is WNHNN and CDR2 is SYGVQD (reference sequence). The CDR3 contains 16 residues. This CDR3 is CATLGGTSGYQETQYF. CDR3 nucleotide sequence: TGCGCCACCCTGGGAGGGACTAGCGGGTACCAAGAGACCCAGTACTTC.

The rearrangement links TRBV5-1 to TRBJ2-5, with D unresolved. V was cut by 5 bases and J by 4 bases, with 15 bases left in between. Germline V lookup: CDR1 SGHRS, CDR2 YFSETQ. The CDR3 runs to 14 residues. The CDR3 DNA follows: TGCGCCAGCAGTTTTGCCCGCGCAGGAGAGACCCAGTACTTC. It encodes CASSFARAGETQYF.

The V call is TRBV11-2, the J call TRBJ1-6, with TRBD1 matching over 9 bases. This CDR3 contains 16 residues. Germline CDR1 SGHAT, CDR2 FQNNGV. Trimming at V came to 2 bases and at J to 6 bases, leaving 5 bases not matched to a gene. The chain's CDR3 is CASSLTDRGPNSPLHF. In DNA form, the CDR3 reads TGTGCCAGCAGCTTAACGGACAGGGGACCTAATTCACCCCTCCACTTT.

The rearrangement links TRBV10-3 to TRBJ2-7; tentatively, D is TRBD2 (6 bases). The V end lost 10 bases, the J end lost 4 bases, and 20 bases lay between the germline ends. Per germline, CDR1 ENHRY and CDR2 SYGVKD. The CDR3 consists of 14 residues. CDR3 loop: CATEVAPGAYEQYF. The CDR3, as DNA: TGTGCCACGGAAGTGGCACCGGGAGCTTACGAGCAGTACTTC.

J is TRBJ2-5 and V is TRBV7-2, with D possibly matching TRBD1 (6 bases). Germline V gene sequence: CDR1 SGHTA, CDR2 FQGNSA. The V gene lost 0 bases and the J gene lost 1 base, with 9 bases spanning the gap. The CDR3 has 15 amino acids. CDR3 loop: CASSLAQGTQETQYF. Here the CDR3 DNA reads TGTGCCAGCAGCTTAGCCCAGGGGACCCAAGAGACCCAGTACTTC.

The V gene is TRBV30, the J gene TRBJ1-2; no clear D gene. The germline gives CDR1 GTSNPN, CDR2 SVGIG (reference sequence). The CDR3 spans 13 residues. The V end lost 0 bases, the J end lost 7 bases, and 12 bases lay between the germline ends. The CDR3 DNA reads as TGTGCCTGGAGTGTCGGCAGTTTCTCTGGCTACACCTTC. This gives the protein CAWSVGSFSGYTF.

The CDR3 reads CASTIGPGNTIYF. CDR3 DNA sequence: TGTGCCAGCACCATCGGTCCCGGAAACACCATATATTTT. The rearrangement links TRBV7-2 to TRBJ1-3; D is unclear. The CDR3 length is 13 residues. The germline CDR1 and CDR2 sequences are SGHTA and FQGNSA. V shed 7 bases and J shed 4 bases, with 11 bases lying between them.

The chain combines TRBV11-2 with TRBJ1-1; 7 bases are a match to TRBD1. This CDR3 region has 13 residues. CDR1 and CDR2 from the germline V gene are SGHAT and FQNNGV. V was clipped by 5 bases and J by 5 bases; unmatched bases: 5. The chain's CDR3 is CASSLHRGTEAFF. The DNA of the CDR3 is TGTGCCAGCAGCCTACACAGGGGAACTGAAGCTTTCTTT. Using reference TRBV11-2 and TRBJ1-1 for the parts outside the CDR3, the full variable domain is EAGVAQSPRYKIIEKRQSVAFWCNPISGHATLYWYQQILGQGPKLLIQFQNNGVVDDSQLPKDRFSAERLKGVDSTLKIQPAKLEDSAVYLCASSLHRGTEAFFGQGTRLTVV.

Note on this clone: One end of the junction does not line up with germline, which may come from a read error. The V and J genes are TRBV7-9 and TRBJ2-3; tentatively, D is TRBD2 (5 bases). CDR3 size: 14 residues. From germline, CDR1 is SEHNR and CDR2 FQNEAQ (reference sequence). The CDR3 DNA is TGTGCCAGCAGCGTAGCCGGGGTCCGGGATACGCAGTATTTT. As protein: CASSVAGVRDTQYF.

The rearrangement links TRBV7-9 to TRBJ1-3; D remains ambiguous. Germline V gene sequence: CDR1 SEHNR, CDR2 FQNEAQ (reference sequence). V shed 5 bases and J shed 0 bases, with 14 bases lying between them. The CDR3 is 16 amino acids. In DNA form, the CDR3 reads TGTGCCAGCAGCCCCCCGAGGGCCAGCTCTGGAAACACCATATATTTT. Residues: CASSPPRASSGNTIYF.

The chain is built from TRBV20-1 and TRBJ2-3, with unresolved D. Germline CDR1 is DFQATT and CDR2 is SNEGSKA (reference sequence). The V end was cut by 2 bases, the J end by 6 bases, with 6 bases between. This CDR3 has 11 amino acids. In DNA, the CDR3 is TGCAGTGCTAGATTATCCGATACGCAGTATTTT. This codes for CSARLSDTQYF.

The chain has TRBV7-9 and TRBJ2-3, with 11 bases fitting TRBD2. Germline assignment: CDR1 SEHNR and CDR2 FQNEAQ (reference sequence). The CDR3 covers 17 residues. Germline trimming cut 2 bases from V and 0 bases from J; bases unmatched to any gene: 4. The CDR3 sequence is CASSLNRLAGSTDTQYF. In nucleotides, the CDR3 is TGTGCCAGCAGCTTAAATCGACTAGCGGGGAGCACAGATACGCAGTATTTT.

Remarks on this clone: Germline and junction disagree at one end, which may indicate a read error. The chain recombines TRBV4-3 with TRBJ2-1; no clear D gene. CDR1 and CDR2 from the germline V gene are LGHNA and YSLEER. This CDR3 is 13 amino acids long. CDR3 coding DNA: TGCGCCAGTAGCCAAGTTGGGCTCGATGAGCAGTTCTTC. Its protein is CASSQVGLDEQFF.

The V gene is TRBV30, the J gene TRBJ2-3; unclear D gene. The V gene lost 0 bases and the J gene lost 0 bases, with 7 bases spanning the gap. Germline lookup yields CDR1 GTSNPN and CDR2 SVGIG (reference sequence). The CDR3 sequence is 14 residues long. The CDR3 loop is CAWSVPYSTDTQYF. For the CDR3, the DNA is TGTGCCTGGAGTGTCCCTTATAGCACAGATACGCAGTATTTT.

CDR3 sequence reads: CASSFLTGNTEAFF. For the CDR3, the DNA is TGTGCCAGCAGCTTTCTAACAGGGAACACTGAAGCTTTCTTT. The rearrangement uses TRBV7-9 and TRBJ1-1, with D perhaps TRBD1 (5 bases). This CDR3 is 14 amino acids long. Germline V lookup: CDR1 SEHNR, CDR2 FQNEAQ (reference sequence). V was shortened by 3 bases and J by 1 base, with 9 bases between the two germline ends.

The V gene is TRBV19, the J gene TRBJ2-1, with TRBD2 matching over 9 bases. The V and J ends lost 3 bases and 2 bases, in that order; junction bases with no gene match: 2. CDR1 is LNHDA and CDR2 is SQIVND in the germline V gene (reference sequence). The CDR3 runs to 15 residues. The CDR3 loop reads CASSMASGTYNEQFF. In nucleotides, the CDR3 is TGTGCCAGTAGTATGGCTAGCGGGACCTACAATGAGCAGTTCTTC.

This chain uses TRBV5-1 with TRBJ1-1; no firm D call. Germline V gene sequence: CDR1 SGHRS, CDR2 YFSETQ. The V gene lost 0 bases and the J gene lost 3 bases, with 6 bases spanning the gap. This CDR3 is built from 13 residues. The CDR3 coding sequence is TGCGCCAGCAGCTTGGGTGTAGACACTGAAGCTTTCTTT. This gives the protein CASSLGVDTEAFF.

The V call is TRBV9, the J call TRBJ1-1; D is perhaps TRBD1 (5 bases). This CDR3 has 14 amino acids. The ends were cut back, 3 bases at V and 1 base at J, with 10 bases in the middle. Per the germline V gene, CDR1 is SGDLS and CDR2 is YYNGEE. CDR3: CASSAGGGNTEAFF. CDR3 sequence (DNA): TGTGCCAGCAGCGCCGGCGGGGGGAACACTGAAGCTTTCTTT.

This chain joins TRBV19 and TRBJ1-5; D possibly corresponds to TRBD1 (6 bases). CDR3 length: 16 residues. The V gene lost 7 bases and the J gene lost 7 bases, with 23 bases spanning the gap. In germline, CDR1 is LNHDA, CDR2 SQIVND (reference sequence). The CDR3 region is CASTAGQGRQVQPQHF. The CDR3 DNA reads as TGTGCCAGTACCGCTGGGCAGGGGCGTCAAGTCCAGCCCCAGCATTTT. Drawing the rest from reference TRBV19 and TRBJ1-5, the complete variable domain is DGGITQSPKYLFRKEGQNVTLSCEQNLNHDAMYWYRQDPGQGLRLIYYSQIVNDFQKGDIAEGYSVSREKKESFPLTVTSAQKNPTAFYLCASTAGQGRQVQPQHFGDGTRLSIL.

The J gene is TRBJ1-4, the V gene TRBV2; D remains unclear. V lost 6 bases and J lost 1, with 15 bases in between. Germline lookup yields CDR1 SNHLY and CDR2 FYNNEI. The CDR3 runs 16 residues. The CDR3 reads CASSQGTEGTNEKLFF. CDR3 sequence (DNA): TGTGCCAGCAGCCAAGGAACAGAGGGAACTAATGAAAAACTGTTTTTT.

CDR3 sequence: CATSDPRQARGNTIYF. The CDR3 DNA sequence: TGTGCCACCAGTGATCCCCGACAGGCGAGAGGAAACACCATATATTTT. The V call is TRBV24-1, the J call TRBJ1-3; possible D gene TRBD1, 6 bases. Trimming removed 3 bases at V and 4 bases at J, with 15 bases between. Germline V gives CDR1 KGHDR, CDR2 SFDVKD. The CDR3 loop spans 16 amino acids.

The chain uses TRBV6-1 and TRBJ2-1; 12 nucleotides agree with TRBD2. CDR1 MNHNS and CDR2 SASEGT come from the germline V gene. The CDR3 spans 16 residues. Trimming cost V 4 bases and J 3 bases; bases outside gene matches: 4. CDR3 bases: TGTGCCAGCAGTGGGGTACTAGCGGGGGGCTACAATGAGCAGTTCTTC. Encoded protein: CASSGVLAGGYNEQFF.

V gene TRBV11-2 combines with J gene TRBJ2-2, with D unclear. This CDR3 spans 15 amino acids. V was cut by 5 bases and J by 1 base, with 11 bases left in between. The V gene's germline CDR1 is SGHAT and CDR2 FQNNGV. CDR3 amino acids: CASSRAGGNTGELFF. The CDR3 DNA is TGTGCCAGCAGCAGGGCAGGCGGGAACACCGGGGAGCTGTTTTTT.

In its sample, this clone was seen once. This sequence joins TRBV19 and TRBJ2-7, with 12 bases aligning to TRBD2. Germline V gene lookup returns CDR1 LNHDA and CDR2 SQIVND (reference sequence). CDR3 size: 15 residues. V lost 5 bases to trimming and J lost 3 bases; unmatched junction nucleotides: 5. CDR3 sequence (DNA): TGTGCCAGTAGTCCGACTAGCGGGAGATACTACGAGCAGTACTTC. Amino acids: CASSPTSGRYYEQYF.

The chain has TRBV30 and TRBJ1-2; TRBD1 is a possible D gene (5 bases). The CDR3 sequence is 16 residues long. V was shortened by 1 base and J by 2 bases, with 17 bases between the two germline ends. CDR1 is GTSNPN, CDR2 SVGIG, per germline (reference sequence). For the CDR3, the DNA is TGTGCCTGGAGTGCCCGAATGGGGGGTCCAAACTATGGCTACACCTTC. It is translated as CAWSARMGGPNYGYTF. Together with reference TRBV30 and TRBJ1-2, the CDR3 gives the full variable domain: SQTIHQWPATLVQPVGSPLSLECTVEGTSNPNLYWYRQAAGRGLQLLFYSVGIGQISSEVPQNLSASRPQDRQFILSSKKLLLSDSGFYLCAWSARMGGPNYGYTFGSGTRLTVV.

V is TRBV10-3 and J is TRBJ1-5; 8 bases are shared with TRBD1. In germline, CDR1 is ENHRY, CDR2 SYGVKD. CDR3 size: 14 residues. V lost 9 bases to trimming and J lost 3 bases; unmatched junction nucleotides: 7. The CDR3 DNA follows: TGTGCCATGGCCGGGACAGGCCCCAATCAGCCCCAGCATTTT. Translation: CAMAGTGPNQPQHF.

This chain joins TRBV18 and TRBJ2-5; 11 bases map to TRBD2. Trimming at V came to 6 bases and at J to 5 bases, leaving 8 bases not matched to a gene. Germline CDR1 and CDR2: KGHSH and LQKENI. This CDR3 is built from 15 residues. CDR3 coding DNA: TGTGCCAGCTCCCTAGCGGGAGGTCGCCTGGAGACCCAGTACTTC. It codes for CASSLAGGRLETQYF.

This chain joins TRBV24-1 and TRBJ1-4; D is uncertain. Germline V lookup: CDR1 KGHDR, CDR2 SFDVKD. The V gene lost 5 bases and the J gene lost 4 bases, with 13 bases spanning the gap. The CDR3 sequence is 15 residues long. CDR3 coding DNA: TGTGCCACCAGTGCAGGACCAACCTTTAATGAAAAACTGTTTTTT. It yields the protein CATSAGPTFNEKLFF.

CDR3 DNA: TGTGCCAGCTCCCAGACAGGAGCTCACTATGGCTACACCTTC. Encoded protein: CASSQTGAHYGYTF. V is TRBV18 and J is TRBJ1-2, with D tentatively TRBD1 (6 bases). From germline, CDR1 is KGHSH and CDR2 LQKENI. This CDR3 is 14 amino acids long. V was pared by 6 bases and J by 3 bases, with 14 bases between.

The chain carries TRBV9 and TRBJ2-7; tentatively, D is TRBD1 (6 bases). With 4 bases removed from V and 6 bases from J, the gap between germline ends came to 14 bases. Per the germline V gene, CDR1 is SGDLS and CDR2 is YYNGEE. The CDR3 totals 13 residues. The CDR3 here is CASSPSWTVEQYF. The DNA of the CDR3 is TGTGCCAGCAGCCCCTCCTGGACAGTCGAGCAGTACTTC.

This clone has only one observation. The CDR3 DNA is TGTGCCAGCAGCTTGGGGACAGTTAACACCGGGGAGCTGTTTTTT. This codes for CASSLGTVNTGELFF. The V call is TRBV11-3, the J call TRBJ2-2, with 7 positions matching TRBD1. Unmatched junction bases numbered 3, after V lost 3 bases and J lost 2 bases. CDR3 length: 15 amino acids. Looked up from germline, CDR1 is SGHNT and CDR2 is YENEEA.